A selection of T cell receptor beta chains follows, all from one sample in a study of response to subunit inactivated influenza vaccine. TCRdb re-called the RT-PCR reads with MiXCR, one entry per CDR3 protein. This sample has around 300,000 distinct CDR3 sequences, with roughly 22% found just once. The sample here was PBMCs from blood, taken approximately 22 months after vaccination. These receptors were taken from a man between 50 and 69 years old who received an inactivated influenza vaccine. The CDR3 runs from the conserved cysteine through the conserved F or W. A D gene is named only where the DNA matches it firmly. Some rows mark clone size as missing; the rest say once, few, many or name a class of expanded clone.

V,D,J,size,DNA,CDR3
TRBV12-3/TRBV12-4,.,TRBJ2-1,.,TGTGCCAGCAGCCGGTCCCCAAGTGAGCAGTTCTTC,CASSRSPSEQFF
TRBV19,TRBD2,TRBJ2-3,.,TGTGCCAGCAAGTACCGACTAGCAGGAGATACGCAGTATTTT,CASKYRLAGDTQYF
TRBV5-1,.,TRBJ1-3,few,TGCGCCAGCAGCCCCGGACTCCGCTCTGGAAACACCATATATTTT,CASSPGLRSGNTIYF
TRBV6-5,.,TRBJ2-3,.,TGTGCCAGCAGTTACTTGGCGGGCACAGATACGCAGTATTTT,CASSYLAGTDTQYF
TRBV14,.,TRBJ2-5,.,TGTGCCAGCAGCCAAGAACGGAGACAAGTTCAAGAGACCCAGTACTTC,CASSQERRQVQETQYF
TRBV19,.,TRBJ2-7,.,TGTGCCAGTAGTATTGTTAGCTCCTACGAGCAGTACTTC,CASSIVSSYEQYF
TRBV4-3,.,TRBJ2-7,.,TGCGCCAGCAGCCAAGAGGGGGGCTACGAGCAGTACTTC,CASSQEGGYEQYF
TRBV12-3/TRBV12-4,.,TRBJ1-2,many,TGTGCCAGCACCCGAGTGGACCGGTTTGTCTATGGCTACACCTTC,CASTRVDRFVYGYTF
TRBV11-2,.,TRBJ2-3,.,TGTGCCAGCAGCCTTATATTAGGGGGAGATACGCAGTATTTT,CASSLILGGDTQYF
TRBV7-9,.,TRBJ1-1,few,TGTGCCAGCAGCTCCCCGGTTGCCGGCGCAGCTTTCTTT,CASSSPVAGAAFF
TRBV20-1,.,TRBJ1-2,.,TGCAGTGCTAGTCTGGGGTATCATGGCTACACCTTC,CSASLGYHGYTF
TRBV12-3/TRBV12-4,TRBD1,TRBJ1-2,few,TGTGCCAGCAGTTTAGTAGGGGGCGGCGGCTACACCTTC,CASSLVGGGGYTF
TRBV12-3/TRBV12-4,.,TRBJ1-2,.,TGTGCCAGCAGGAAATGGGACGTTAACTATGGCTACACCTTC,CASRKWDVNYGYTF
TRBV12-3/TRBV12-4,TRBD1,TRBJ1-2,few,TGTGCCAGCAGTTTCGACAGGGTTTATGGCTACACCTTC,CASSFDRVYGYTF
TRBV11-2,TRBD2,TRBJ2-1,.,TGTGCCAGCAGCACAAATTTCGGACTAGCTATCTATGAGCAGTTCTTC,CASSTNFGLAIYEQFF
TRBV28,.,TRBJ1-2,.,TGTGCCAGCAGTACGGGACACACCTATGGCTACACCTTC,CASSTGHTYGYTF